This T cell receptor (beta chain) came from a study of OX40 agonist ivuxolimab in advanced cancers. Germline V gives CDR1 SGHDN, CDR2 FVKESK. The CDR3 extends over 15 amino acids. V was pared by 5 bases and J by 4 bases, with 9 bases of the junction left unmatched. This clone was picked up a small number of times. Only in-frame clones appear in the TCRdb table, and some are missing; sequencing was by immunoSEQ multiplex PCR. The table has around 60,000 clones, roughly 84% seen once. The chain couples TRBV14 to TRBJ1-1; 8 nucleotides line up with TRBD1. The sequenced sample was CD4+ or CD8+ T cells sorted from blood, obtained in a trial of the OX40 agonist ivuxolimab. The source of this sequence is an adult with an advanced solid tumor such as melanoma, head and neck, liver or kidney cancer. For the CDR3, the DNA is TGTGCCAGCAGCTTTACAGGGGGTGCTGCCACTGAAGCTTTCTTT. Translated, it gives CASSFTGGAATEAFF.